This TCR beta chain was sequenced during a study of molecular identifiers for immune sequencing clone quantification. Overall study context: Replicates partitioned RNA from approximately 20,000 or 98,000 naive CD8 cells into five parts, sequencing four. General study results and limits: Beyond 20 RNA copies, clones held over 99% of effector molecules, compared with under 1% in naive cells.

The CDR3 is 19 amino acids. With 6 bases clipped from V and 0 bases from J, the junction kept 10 bases outside the gene matches. Sorting selected naive CD8 T cells with a CD8+CD4-CCR7+CD45RA+ phenotype. This clonotype was detected once. Its cognate antigen is unknown. Preparation of the bulk TCR libraries relied on previously described methods and listed TCR primers. TCRdb called the PCR reads again in MiXCR, with one record for every CDR3 protein. The sample contains hundreds of thousands of distinct CDR3 sequences, approximately 24% of which appear only once. The sequencing sample was made of naive CD8+ T cells from blood, with Jurkat cell RNA spiked in. Subset of the sample: FACS-sorted CD8+CD4-CCR7+CD45RA+ naive T cells. This receptor was identified in a human donor in good health. Some libraries in this study had Jurkat cell RNA spiked in. The chain uses TRBV12-3 or TRBV12-4 and TRBJ2-2, with 13 bases aligning to TRBD2. CDR3 in DNA: TGTGCCAGCAGCCTGACTAGCGGGGGGCGCCTGCCGAACACCGGGGAGCTGTTTTTT. This translates into CASSLTSGGRLPNTGELFF.